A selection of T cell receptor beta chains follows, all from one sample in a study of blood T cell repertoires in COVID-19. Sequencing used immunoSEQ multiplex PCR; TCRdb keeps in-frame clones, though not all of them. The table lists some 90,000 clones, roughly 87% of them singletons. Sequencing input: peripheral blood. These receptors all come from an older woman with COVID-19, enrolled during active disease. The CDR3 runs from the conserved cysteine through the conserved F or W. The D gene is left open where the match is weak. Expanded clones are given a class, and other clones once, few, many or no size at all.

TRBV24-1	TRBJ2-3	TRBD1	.	TGTGCCACCAGTGTAGCAGGGGGCGTCACAGATACGCAGTATTTT	CATSVAGGVTDTQYF
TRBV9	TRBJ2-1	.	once	TGTGCCAGCAGCCGTAACAATGAGCAGTTCTTC	CASSRNNEQFF
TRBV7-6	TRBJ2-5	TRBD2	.	TGTGCCAGCAGCTCCCGGCTAGCGGGGGCGGGGACCCAGTACTTC	CASSSRLAGAGTQYF
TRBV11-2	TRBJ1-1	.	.	TGTGCCAGCAGCCCCCCGCCGTTTATAGGAAGTATGAGGTACACTGAAGCTTTCTTT	CASSPPPFIGSMRYTEAFF
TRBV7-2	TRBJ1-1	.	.	TGTGCCAGCAGCTCGAGTATGAACACTGAAGCTTTCTTT	CASSSSMNTEAFF
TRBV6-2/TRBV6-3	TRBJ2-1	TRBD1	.	TGTGCCAGCAGTTACATCAGGGGGCTCTGGTACAATGAGCAGTTCTTC	CASSYIRGLWYNEQFF
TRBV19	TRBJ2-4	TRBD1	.	TGTGCCAGTAGTACGGGACAGGGGGTGGACATTCAGTACTTC	CASSTGQGVDIQYF
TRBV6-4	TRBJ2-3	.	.	TGTGCCAGCAGTGCGCAGGGAACAGATACGCAGTATTTT	CASSAQGTDTQYF
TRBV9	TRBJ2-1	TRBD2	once	TGTGCCAGCAGCGTAGTCCCCTCGCTAGCGGGGGGGCTCGGCGAGCAGTTCTTC	CASSVVPSLAGGLGEQFF
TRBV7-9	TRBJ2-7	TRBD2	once	TGTGCCGTCTTTGCGGGAGATAACTCCTACGAGCAGTACTTC	CAVFAGDNSYEQYF
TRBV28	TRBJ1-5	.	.	TGTGCCAGCAGTCCTAGGGGGATGGGCAATCAGCCCCAGCATTTT	CASSPRGMGNQPQHF
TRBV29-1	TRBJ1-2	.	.	TGCAGCGTGCTCAAGGAGAATGGCTACACCTTC	CSVLKENGYTF
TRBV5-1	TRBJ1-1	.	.	TGCGCCAGCAGCTTTGGCGGACAGATGGGAGCTTTCTTT	CASSFGGQMGAFF
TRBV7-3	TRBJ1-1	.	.	TGTGCCAGCAGCCCTAACGGGGGTGCAGGGACTGAAGCTTTCTTT	CASSPNGGAGTEAFF
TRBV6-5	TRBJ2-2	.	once	TGTGCCAGCAACGTTCTGGGCGGGGCCACCGGGGAGCTGTTTTTT	CASNVLGGATGELFF
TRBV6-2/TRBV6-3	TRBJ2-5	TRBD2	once	TGTGCCAGCAGTAACTTCCTCGGACTAGCTGAGACCCAGTACTTC	CASSNFLGLAETQYF
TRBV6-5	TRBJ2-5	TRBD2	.	TGTGCCAGCAGCCTCGGACTAGCCCAGGGAGAGACCCAGTACTTC	CASSLGLAQGETQYF
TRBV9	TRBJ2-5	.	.	TGTGCCAGCAGCCATCCACAGCAGTGGATAAGTAAGGCCCAGTACTTC	CASSHPQQWISKAQYF
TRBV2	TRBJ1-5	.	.	TGTGCCAGCTCCCCCCCCGGGACTTCGACCAGCAATCAGCCCCAGCATTTT	CASSPPGTSTSNQPQHF
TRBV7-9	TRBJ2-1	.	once	TGTGCCAGCAGCCAATTCCGGGACAATGAGCAGTTCTTC	CASSQFRDNEQFF
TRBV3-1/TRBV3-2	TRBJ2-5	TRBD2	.	TGTGCCAGCAGCCAACTAGCGGGGCAAGAGACCCAGTACTTC	CASSQLAGQETQYF
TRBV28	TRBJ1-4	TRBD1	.	TGTGCCAGCAGCCGACCGACAGGGGCGGGTGAAAAACTGTTTTTT	CASSRPTGAGEKLFF
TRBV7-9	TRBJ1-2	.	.	TGTGCCAGCAGCCCTCCCGTCAACTATGGCTACACCTTC	CASSPPVNYGYTF
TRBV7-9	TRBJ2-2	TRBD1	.	TGTGCCAGCAACCCGATTAGGGGGCCTCACACCGGGGAGCTGTTTTTT	CASNPIRGPHTGELFF
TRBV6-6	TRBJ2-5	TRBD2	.	TGTGCCAGCAGCCAATTCCTAGCGGGGACACAAGAGACCCAGTACTTC	CASSQFLAGTQETQYF
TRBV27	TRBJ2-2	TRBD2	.	TGTGCCAGCAGGAGGGGACTAGCGGGGAGGGTCGGGGAGCTGTTTTTT	CASRRGLAGRVGELFF
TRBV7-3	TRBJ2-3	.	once	TGTGCCAGCAGCTCTCGTGGCAGAACCACAGATACGCAGTATTTT	CASSSRGRTTDTQYF
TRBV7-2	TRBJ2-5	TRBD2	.	TGTGCCAGCAGGAGCGATAGCGGGGGGACGGGGACCCAGTACTTC	CASRSDSGGTGTQYF
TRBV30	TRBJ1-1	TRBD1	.	TGTGCCTGGAGTTGGACAGGGGAGGGAGCTTTCTTT	CAWSWTGEGAFF
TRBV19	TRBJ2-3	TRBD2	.	TGTGCCAGTAGGGTTAGCCCTAGCGGGGGGGCAGATACGCAGTATTTT	CASRVSPSGGADTQYF
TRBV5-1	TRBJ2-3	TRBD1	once	TGCGCCAGCAGCAGCGGGACAGGGTCCACAGATACGCAGTATTTT	CASSSGTGSTDTQYF
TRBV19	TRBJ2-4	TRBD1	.	TGTGCCAGTAGTACGACAGGGGGGATTCAGTACTTC	CASSTTGGIQYF
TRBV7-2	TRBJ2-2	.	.	TGTGCCAGCAGCTTTGGCAGGGTTACCGGGGAGCTGTTTTTT	CASSFGRVTGELFF
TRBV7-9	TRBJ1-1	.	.	TGTGCCAGCAGCTTAGGCACAGATTTTTTGATAACTGAAGCTTTCTTT	CASSLGTDFLITEAFF